Listed here is a single TCR beta chain. There were TCR beta CDR3 regions amplified from RNA transcripts. The HTBI primer set served for first-round RT-PCR of the TCR CDR3. TCRdb re-called the multiplex PCR reads with MiXCR, one entry per CDR3 protein. The sample lists a few hundred thousand distinct CDR3 sequences, nearly 15% occurring once. This sample is drawn from a study of T cells in Graves' hyperthyroidism and ophthalmopathy. As for the study in general: Sampling of peripheral blood happened at initial diagnosis, prior to any treatment.

Each diagnosis was grounded in clinical symptoms, serum thyroxine and TRAb, thyroid ultrasound, and orbital computed tomography. The J segment lost 3 bases and the V segment lost 3 bases, leaving 6 bases of the junction unmatched. CDR3 length: 16 amino acids. Germline V gene sequence: CDR1 SGHNT, CDR2 YYREEE (reference sequence). Sequencing was performed on blood. The TCR comes from a woman in her 50s with Graves' hyperthyroidism that later progressed to Graves' ophthalmopathy. The gene calls are TRBV5-4 and TRBJ2-2, with 9 nucleotides matching TRBD2. The CDR3 DNA reads as TGTGCCAGCAGCTCGGGACTAGCTTACTACACCGGGGAGCTGTTTTTT. It is translated as CASSSGLAYYTGELFF.